One sample yielded the 15 T cell receptor beta chains listed below, sequenced in a study of T-cell memory formation after mild COVID-19. MiXCR, applied by TCRdb to the 5' RACE reads, yields one record per CDR3 protein. The table lists some 350,000 distinct CDR3 sequences, about 16% of them singletons, with 20% to 25% in the top ten. The sample was PBMCs or a T cell subset sorted from them (not recorded which). These receptor sequences come from a man younger than 30 who had mild COVID-19 (a few samples of this study predate the infection). Cell type and time point are not known.

The chain uses TRBV20-1 and TRBJ1-2, with D hard to call. Trimming removed 3 bases at V and 2 bases at J, with 10 bases between. This CDR3 is built from 13 residues. Germline V gene data show CDR1 as DFQATT and CDR2 as SNEGSKA (reference sequence). CDR3 sequence (DNA): TGCAGTGCTAGGTCGGGGTTAAACTATGGCTACACCTTC. Translating it yields CSARSGLNYGYTF.

The table lists this clonotype with a few counts. The chain links TRBV25-1 to TRBJ2-7; TRBD1 matches at 10 bases. Germline CDR1 MGHDK, CDR2 SYGVNS. Germline trimming cut 0 bases from V and 4 bases from J; bases unmatched to any gene: 12. The CDR3 is 18 amino acids. The CDR3 coding sequence is TGTGCCAGCAGTGAATATCTACCGGGACAGGGGAAAGGGTACGAGCAGTACTTC. Translation gives CASSEYLPGQGKGYEQYF.

This clonotype was detected many times. V and J are TRBV20-1 and TRBJ1-4; D not resolved. The germline CDR1 and CDR2 sequences are DFQATT and SNEGSKA (reference sequence). The CDR3 sequence is 12 residues long. V gave up 3 bases and J gave up 0 bases, with 2 bases separating them. CDR3 nucleotide sequence: TGCAGTGCTAGCACAACTAATGAAAAACTGTTTTTT. As protein: CSASTTNEKLFF.

This clonotype was counted a few times. This sequence joins TRBV6-6 and TRBJ2-1; no definite D call. The CDR3 runs to 16 residues. Germline values: CDR1 MNHNY, CDR2 SVGAGI (reference sequence). The V gene lost 0 bases and the J gene lost 2 bases, with 11 bases spanning the gap. Here the CDR3 DNA reads TGTGCCAGCAGTTACTCCCGGACCAGTACCTACAATGAGCAGTTCTTC. Its protein is CASSYSRTSTYNEQFF.

This clonotype turned up a few times. V gene TRBV19 combines with J gene TRBJ2-5, with D unresolved. The CDR3 contains 14 residues. Germline CDR1 reads LNHDA; CDR2 reads SQIVND (reference sequence). V was pared by 0 bases and J by 5 bases, with 10 bases between. The CDR3 coding sequence is TGTGCCAGTAGTATAGATCTGGGCTGGGAGACCCAGTACTTC. This codes for CASSIDLGWETQYF.

This clonotype showed up many times. This rearrangement joins TRBV20-1 to TRBJ1-5; D ambiguous. CDR1 and CDR2 (germline): DFQATT, SNEGSKA (reference sequence). This CDR3 has 14 residues. Trimming cost V 6 bases and J 4 bases, with 16 bases left between them. The CDR3 sequence is CSAKGSLFNQPQHF. CDR3 coding DNA: TGCAGTGCAAAAGGTTCCCTTTTTAATCAGCCCCAGCATTTT.

This clonotype was counted between two and nine times. The rearrangement joins TRBV6-6 to TRBJ2-1, with D unclear. Germline V gene lookup returns CDR1 MNHNY and CDR2 SVGAGI (reference sequence). The CDR3 is 17 residues long. Trimming took 8 bases from V and 0 from J, leaving 20 bases between them. In nucleotides, the CDR3 is TGTGCCAGCTCCTACCCCCGTTCGATACTCTCCTACAATGAGCAGTTCTTC. This encodes CASSYPRSILSYNEQFF.

In this sample, this clonotype turned up a few times. The rearrangement links TRBV4-3 to TRBJ2-1; D not resolved. CDR3 length: 12 residues. CDR1 is LGHNA and CDR2 is YSLEER in the germline V gene. Between the trimmed V and J ends, which lost 1 base and 8 bases, there was a span of 6 bases. The CDR3 coding sequence is TGCGCCAGCAGCCAAGGGTATGATGAGCAGTTCTTC. Its protein is CASSQGYDEQFF.

In this sample, this clonotype turned up a few times. The V gene is TRBV4-3, the J gene TRBJ1-1; D might be TRBD1 (6 bases). The germline gives CDR1 LGHNA, CDR2 YSLEER. The CDR3 has 16 residues. Trimming cost V 0 bases and J 5 bases, with 16 bases left between them. The CDR3 DNA sequence: TGCGCCAGCAGCCAAGATCGGCGGGGGGCCGCTACTGAAGCTTTCTTT. This encodes CASSQDRRGAATEAFF.

The chain joins TRBV21-1 to TRBJ2-4; no check of the table's D call, TRBD1, against the DNA was made. TRBV21-1 constitutes a pseudogene. This CDR3 comprises 16 residues. CDR3 in amino acids: CASSAPGMLAKNIQYF. The CDR3 nucleotides read TGTGCCAGCAGCGCCCCAGGGATGTTAGCCAAAAACATTCAGTACTTC.

The CDR3 loop is CASSHQGRPYGYTF. Written as DNA, the CDR3 is TGTGCCAGCAGCCACCAGGGGAGGCCCTATGGCTACACCTTC. This sequence joins TRBV3-1 and TRBJ1-2; D possibly corresponds to TRBD1 (6 bases). CDR3 length: 14 amino acids. Germline CDR1 is LGHDT and CDR2 is YNNKEL (reference sequence). Trimming pared 3 bases from V and 4 bases from J, leaving 12 bases between.

The chain couples TRBV29-1 to TRBJ1-1; D not resolved. Germline V lookup: CDR1 SQVTM, CDR2 ANQGSEA. V lost 6 bases and J 6 bases, leaving 11 bases between the germline ends. This CDR3 contains 11 residues. CDR3 DNA sequence: TGCAGCGTAAGCGCCAATGCTGAAGCTTTCTTT. Amino acid sequence: CSVSANAEAFF. The variable domain in full, completed from reference TRBV29-1 and TRBJ1-1, reads SAVISQKPSRDICQRGTSLTIQCQVDSQVTMMFWYRQQPGQSLTLIATANQGSEATYESGFVIDKFPISRPNLTFSTLTVSNMSPEDSSIYLCSVSANAEAFFGQGTRLTVV.

The CDR3 DNA reads TGCAGTACCTCAAGGGGTAATCAGCCCCAGCATTTT. Protein: CSTSRGNQPQHF. The chain combines TRBV20-1 with TRBJ1-5; D possibly corresponds to TRBD1 (5 bases). Germline V CDR1 and CDR2: DFQATT, SNEGSKA (reference sequence). V was shortened by 8 bases and J by 4 bases, with 12 bases between the two germline ends. The CDR3 has 12 amino acids.

The table lists this clonotype with many counts. This sequence joins TRBV15 and TRBJ2-5; 7 nucleotides align to TRBD2. Trimming removed 6 bases from V and 5 bases from J; junction bases left unmatched: 0. Germline CDR1 is LNHNV and CDR2 is YYDKDF (reference sequence). This CDR3 has 11 residues. CDR3 amino acids: CATRGGETQYF. For the CDR3, the DNA is TGTGCCACCAGGGGGGGGGAGACCCAGTACTTC.

V and J are TRBV2 and TRBJ1-5; no clear D. Germline CDR1 reads SNHLY; CDR2 reads FYNNEI. V was shortened by 6 bases and J by 5 bases, with 11 bases between the two germline ends. This CDR3 is built from 13 residues. The CDR3 region has the DNA TGTGCCAGCAGAGGACGGACCGATCAGCCCCAGCATTTT. This sequence encodes CASRGRTDQPQHF.